Sequencing of this T cell receptor (beta chain) was carried out in a study of T cell changes during pregnancy in multiple sclerosis. Assay used: immunoSEQ multiplex PCR; TCRdb lists only in-frame clones, some missing. The sample lists tens of thousands of clones; over 90% were seen once. Germline loops: CDR1 SGDLS, CDR2 YYNGEE. This CDR3 comprises 14 residues. The trim removed 4 bases at V and 2 bases at J, leaving 3 bases unmatched. The genes are TRBV9 and TRBJ2-7; the match to TRBD1 covers 10 bases. The origin of this receptor is a female donor with multiple sclerosis, enrolled in a pregnancy study. The sequencing here drew on peripheral blood, taken in the third trimester of pregnancy. CDR3 region: CASSPGTGAYEQYF. Here the CDR3 DNA reads TGTGCCAGCAGCCCCGGGACAGGGGCCTACGAGCAGTACTTC. Together with reference TRBV9 and TRBJ2-7, the CDR3 gives the full variable domain: DSGVTQTPKHLITATGQRVTLRCSPRSGDLSVYWYQQSLDQGLQFLIQYYNGEERAKGNILERFSAQQFPDLHSELNLSSLELGDSALYFCASSPGTGAYEQYFGPGTRLTVT.